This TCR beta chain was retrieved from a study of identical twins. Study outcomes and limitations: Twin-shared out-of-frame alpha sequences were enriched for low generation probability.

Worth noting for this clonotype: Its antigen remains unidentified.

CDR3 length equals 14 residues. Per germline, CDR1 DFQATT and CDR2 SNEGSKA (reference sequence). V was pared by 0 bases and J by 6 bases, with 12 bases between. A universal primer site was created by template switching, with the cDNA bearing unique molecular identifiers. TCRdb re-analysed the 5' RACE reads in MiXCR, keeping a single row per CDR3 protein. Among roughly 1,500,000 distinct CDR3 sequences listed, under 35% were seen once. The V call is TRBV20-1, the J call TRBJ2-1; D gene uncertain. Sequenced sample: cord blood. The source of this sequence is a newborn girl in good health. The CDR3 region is CSARDGLASNEQFF. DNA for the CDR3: TGCAGTGCTAGAGACGGTCTGGCTAGCAATGAGCAGTTCTTC.